This T cell receptor (beta chain) appears in the sequencing data of a study of T-cell memory formation after mild COVID-19. Study findings and constraints: The study found contracting CD4+ clones mainly in CM and EM and contracting CD8+ clones in EMRA. Proof of SARS-CoV-2 specificity was absent for the second-wave clones that crested on day 37. A balance of CD4 and CD8 characterized clones contracting day 15 to 85, whereas later expanders leaned CD4+.

This clonotype was picked up a small number of times. Its target is unknown. TCRdb called the 5' RACE reads again in MiXCR, with one record for every CDR3 protein. The table shows 70,000 to 100,000 distinct CDR3 sequences, with more than 13% occurring only once. The CDR3 is 15 amino acids. Trimming removed 3 bases from V and 7 bases from J; junction bases left unmatched: 7. The sample was PBMCs or a T cell subset sorted from them (not recorded which). J is TRBJ2-1 and V is TRBV12-3 or TRBV12-4; 9 positions agree with TRBD2. The sequence derives from a man in his late teens or twenties who had mild COVID-19 (a few samples of this study predate the infection). Cell type and time point are not known. The CDR3 protein is CASSFPGGGVNEQFF. CDR3 sequence (DNA): TGTGCCAGCAGTTTTCCCGGCGGGGGGGTTAATGAGCAGTTCTTC.